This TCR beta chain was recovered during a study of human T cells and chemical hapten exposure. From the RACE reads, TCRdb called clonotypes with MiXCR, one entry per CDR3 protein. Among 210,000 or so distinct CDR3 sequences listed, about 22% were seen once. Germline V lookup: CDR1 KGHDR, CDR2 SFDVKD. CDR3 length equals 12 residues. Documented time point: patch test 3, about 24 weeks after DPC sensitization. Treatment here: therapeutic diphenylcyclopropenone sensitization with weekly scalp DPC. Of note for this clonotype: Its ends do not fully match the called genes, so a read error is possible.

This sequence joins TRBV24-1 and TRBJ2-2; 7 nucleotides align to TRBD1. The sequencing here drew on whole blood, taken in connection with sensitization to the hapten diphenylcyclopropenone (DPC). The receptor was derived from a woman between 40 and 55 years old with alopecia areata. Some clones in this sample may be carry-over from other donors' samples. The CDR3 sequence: CATSAPQGVLFF. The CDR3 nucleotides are TGTGCCACCAGCGCCCCCCAGGGGGTGCTGTTTTTT.